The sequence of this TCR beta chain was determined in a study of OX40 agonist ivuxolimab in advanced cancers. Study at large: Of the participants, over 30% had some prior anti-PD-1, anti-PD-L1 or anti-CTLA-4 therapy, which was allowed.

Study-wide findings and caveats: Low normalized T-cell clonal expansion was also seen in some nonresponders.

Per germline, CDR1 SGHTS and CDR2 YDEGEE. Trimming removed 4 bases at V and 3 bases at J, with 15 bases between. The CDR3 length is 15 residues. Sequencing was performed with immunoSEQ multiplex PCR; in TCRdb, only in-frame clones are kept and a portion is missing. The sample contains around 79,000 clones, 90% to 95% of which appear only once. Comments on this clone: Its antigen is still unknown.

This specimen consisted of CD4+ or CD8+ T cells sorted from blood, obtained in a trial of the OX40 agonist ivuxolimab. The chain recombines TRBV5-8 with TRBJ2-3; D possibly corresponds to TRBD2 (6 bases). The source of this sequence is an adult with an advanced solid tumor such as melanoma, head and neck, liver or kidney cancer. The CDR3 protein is CASSKKLAKTDTQYF. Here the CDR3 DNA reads TGTGCCAGCAGCAAAAAACTAGCCAAGACAGATACGCAGTATTTT.